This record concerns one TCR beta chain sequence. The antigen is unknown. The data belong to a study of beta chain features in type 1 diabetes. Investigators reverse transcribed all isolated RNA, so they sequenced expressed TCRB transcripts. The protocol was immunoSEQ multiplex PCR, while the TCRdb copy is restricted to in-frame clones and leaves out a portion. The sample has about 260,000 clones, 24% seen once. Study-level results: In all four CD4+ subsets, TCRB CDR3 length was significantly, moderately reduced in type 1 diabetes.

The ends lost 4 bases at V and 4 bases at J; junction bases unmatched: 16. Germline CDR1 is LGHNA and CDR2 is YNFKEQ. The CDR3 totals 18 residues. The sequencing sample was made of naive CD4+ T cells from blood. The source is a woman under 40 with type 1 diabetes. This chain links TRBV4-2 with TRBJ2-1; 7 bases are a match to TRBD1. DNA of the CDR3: TGTGCCAGCAGCCCCCAAGGGGTCACGGGACAGATATACAATGAGCAGTTCTTC. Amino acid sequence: CASSPQGVTGQIYNEQFF.